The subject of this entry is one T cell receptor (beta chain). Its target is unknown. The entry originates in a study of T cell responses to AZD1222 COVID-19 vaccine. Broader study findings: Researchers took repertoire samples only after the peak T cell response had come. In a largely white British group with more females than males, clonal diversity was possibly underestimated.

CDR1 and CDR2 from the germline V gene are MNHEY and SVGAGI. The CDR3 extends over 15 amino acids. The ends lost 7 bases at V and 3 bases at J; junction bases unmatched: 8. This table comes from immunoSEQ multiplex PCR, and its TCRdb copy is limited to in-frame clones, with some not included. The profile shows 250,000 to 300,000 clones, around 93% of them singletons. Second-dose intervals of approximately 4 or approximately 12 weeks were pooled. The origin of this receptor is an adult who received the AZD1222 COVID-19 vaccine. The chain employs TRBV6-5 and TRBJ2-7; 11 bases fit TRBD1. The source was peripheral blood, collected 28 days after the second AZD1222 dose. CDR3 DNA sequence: TGTGCCAGCACCCCAGGACAGGGGGCGATCTACGAGCAGTACTTC. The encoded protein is CASTPGQGAIYEQYF.